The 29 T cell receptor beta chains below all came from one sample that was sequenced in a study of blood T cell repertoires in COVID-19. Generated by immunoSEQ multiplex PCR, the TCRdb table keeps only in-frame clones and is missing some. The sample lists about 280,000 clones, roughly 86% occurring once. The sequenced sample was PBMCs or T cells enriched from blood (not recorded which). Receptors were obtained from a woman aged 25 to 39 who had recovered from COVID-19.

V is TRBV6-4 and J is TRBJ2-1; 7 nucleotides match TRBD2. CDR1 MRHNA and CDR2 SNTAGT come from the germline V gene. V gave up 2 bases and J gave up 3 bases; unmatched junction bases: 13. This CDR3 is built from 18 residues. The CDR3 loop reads CASSDVLGLADFYNEQFF. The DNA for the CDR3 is TGTGCCAGCAGTGACGTATTGGGTCTAGCGGATTTCTACAATGAGCAGTTCTTC.

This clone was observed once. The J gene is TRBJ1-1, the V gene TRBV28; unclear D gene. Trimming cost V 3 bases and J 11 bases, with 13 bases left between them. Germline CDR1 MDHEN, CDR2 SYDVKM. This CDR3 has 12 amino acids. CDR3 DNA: TGTGCCAGCAGTTTGGGGAGTTCGGGGGCTTTCTTT. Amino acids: CASSLGSSGAFF. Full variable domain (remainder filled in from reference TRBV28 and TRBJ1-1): DVKVTQSSRYLVKRTGEKVFLECVQDMDHENMFWYRQDPGLGLRLIYFSYDVKMKEKGDIPEGYSVSREKKERFSLILESASTNQTSMYLCASSLGSSGAFFGQGTRLTVV.

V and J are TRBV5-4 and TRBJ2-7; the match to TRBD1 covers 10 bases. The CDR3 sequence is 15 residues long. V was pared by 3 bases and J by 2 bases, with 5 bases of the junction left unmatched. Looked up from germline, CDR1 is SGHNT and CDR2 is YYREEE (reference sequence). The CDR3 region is CASSYAGTGAYEQYF. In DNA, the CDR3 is TGTGCCAGCAGCTATGCCGGGACAGGGGCCTACGAGCAGTACTTC.

The CDR3 DNA follows: TGTGCCAGCAGTTTATTTTCTGACACTGACAATCAGCCCCAGCATTTT. It specifies CASSLFSDTDNQPQHF. The chain employs TRBV28 and TRBJ1-5; D is uncertain. This CDR3 comprises 16 residues. Trimming removed 1 base at V and 3 bases at J, with 13 bases between. Germline CDR1 is MDHEN and CDR2 is SYDVKM.

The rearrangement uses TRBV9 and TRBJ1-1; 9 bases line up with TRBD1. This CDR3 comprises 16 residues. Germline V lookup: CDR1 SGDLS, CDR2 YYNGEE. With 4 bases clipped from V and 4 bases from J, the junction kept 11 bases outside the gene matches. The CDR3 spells CASSIWTGEGVTEAFF. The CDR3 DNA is TGTGCCAGCAGCATCTGGACAGGGGAGGGAGTCACTGAAGCTTTCTTT.

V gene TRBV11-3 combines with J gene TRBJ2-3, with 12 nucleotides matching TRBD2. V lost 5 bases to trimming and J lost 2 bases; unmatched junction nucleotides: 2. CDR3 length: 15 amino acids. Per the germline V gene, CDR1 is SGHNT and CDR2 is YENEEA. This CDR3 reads CASSPSGRDTDTQYF. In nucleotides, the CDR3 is TGTGCCAGCAGCCCTAGCGGGAGGGACACAGATACGCAGTATTTT.

CDR3 DNA: TGTGCCAGCAGCCAACCGGGACTGGGGATATCCGAGCAGTTCTTC. Translating gives CASSQPGLGISEQFF. V gene TRBV14 combines with J gene TRBJ2-1, with D possibly being TRBD2 (6 bases). This CDR3 region has 15 residues. Germline CDR1 reads SGHDN; CDR2 reads FVKESK. Trimming pared 2 bases from V and 10 bases from J, leaving 18 bases between.

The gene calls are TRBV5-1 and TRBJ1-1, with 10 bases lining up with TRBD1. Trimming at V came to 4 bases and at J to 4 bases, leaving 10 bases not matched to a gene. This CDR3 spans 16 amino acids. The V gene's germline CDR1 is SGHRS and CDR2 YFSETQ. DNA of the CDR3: TGCGCCAGCAGCCGGCCGACCGGGACAGGGGCCACTGAAGCTTTCTTT. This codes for CASSRPTGTGATEAFF.

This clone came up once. The DNA of the CDR3 is TGTGCCAGCAGCTTAGGGGGGACAGGGCGGCAAGAGACCCAGTACTTC. Amino acid sequence: CASSLGGTGRQETQYF. The V gene is TRBV11-3, the J gene TRBJ2-5; 9 nucleotides align to TRBD1. V gave up 1 base and J gave up 2 bases; unmatched junction bases: 5. This CDR3 is built from 16 residues. CDR1 and CDR2 (germline): SGHNT, YENEEA.

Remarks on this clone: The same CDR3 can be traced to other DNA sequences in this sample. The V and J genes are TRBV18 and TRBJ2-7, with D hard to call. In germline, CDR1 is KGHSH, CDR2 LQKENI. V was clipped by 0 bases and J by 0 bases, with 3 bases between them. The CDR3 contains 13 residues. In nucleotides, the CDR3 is TGTGCCAGCTCACCACCGAGCTCCTACGAGCAGTACTTC. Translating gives CASSPPSSYEQYF.

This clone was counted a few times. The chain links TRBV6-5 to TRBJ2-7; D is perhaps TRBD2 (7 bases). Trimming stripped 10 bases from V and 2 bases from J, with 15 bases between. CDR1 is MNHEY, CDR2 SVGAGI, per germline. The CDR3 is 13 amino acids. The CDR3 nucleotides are TGTGCCACCCAGTTGGGGGGGCCCTACGAGCAGTACTTC. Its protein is CATQLGGPYEQYF.

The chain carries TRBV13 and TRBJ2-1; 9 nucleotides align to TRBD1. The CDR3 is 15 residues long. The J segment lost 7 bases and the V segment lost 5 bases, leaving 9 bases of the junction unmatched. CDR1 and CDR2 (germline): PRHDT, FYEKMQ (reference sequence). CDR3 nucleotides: TGTGCCAGCAGCGCTACCTGGACAGGGGATAATGAGCAGTTCTTC. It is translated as CASSATWTGDNEQFF.

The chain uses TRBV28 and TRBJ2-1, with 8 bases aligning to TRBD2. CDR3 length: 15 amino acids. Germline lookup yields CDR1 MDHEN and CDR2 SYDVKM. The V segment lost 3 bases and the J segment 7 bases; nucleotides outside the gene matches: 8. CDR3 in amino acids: CASSFLTGGVNEQFF. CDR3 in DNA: TGTGCCAGCAGTTTCCTTACGGGAGGGGTAAATGAGCAGTTCTTC.

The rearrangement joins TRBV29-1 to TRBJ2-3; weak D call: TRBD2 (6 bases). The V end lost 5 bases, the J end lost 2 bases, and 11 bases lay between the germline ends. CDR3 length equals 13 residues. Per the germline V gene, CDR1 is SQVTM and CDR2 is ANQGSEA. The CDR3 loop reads CSVMTRYTDTQYF. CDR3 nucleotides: TGCAGCGTTATGACTAGGTACACAGATACGCAGTATTTT.

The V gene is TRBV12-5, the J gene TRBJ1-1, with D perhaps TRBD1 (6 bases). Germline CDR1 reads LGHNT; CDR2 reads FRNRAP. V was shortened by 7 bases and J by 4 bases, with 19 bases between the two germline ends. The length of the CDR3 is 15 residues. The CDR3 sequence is CASALMTGRGTEAFF. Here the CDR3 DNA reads TGTGCTAGTGCCTTAATGACAGGAAGGGGCACTGAAGCTTTCTTT.

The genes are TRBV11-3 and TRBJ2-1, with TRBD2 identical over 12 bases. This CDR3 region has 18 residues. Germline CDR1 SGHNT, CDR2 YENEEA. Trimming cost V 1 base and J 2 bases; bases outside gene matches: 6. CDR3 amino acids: CASSLASGGASPYNEQFF. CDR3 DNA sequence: TGTGCCAGCAGCTTAGCTAGCGGGGGGGCCTCCCCCTACAATGAGCAGTTCTTC.

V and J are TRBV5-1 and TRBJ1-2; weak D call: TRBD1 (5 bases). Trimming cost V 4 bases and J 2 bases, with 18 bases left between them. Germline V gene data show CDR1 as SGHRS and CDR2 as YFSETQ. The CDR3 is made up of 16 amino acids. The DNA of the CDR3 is TGCGCCAGCAGCACGGGGGGGTCGGCTTCGAACTATGGCTACACCTTC. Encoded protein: CASSTGGSASNYGYTF.

CDR3 in amino acids: CASSPPGSRGTYEQYF. The CDR3 DNA reads as TGTGCCAGCTCACCACCGGGCTCACGGGGAACCTACGAGCAGTACTTC. The V call is TRBV18, the J call TRBJ2-7, with D maybe TRBD2 (5 bases). V dropped 0 bases and J dropped 2 bases, with 14 bases sitting between them. Per the germline V gene, CDR1 is KGHSH and CDR2 is LQKENI. The CDR3 has 16 residues.

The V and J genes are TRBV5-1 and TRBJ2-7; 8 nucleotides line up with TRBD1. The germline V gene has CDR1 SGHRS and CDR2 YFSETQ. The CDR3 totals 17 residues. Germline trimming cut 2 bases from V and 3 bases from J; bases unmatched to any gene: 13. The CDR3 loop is CASSFRPLPTGDYEQYF. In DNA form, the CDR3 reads TGCGCCAGCAGCTTTAGACCCCTCCCGACAGGGGACTACGAGCAGTACTTC.

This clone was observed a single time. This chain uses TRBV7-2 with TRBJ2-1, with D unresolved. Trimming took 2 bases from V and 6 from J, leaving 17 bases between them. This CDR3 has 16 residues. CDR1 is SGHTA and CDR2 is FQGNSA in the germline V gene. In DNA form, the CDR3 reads TGTGCCAGCAGCTTAAACCCTCCCGGAGCGCCCAATGAGCAGTTCTTC. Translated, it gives CASSLNPPGAPNEQFF.

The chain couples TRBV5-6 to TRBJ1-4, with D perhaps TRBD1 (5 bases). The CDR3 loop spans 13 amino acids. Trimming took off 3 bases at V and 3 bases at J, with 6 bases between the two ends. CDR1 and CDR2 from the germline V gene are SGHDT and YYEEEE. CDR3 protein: CASSSGANEKLFF. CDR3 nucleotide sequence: TGTGCCAGCAGCTCGGGGGCTAATGAAAAACTGTTTTTT.

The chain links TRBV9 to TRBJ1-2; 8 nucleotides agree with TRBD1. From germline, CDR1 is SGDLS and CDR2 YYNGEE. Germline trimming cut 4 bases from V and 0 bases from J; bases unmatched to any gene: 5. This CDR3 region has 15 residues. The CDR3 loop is CASSPGDRTNYGYTF. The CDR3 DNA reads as TGTGCCAGCAGCCCCGGGGACAGGACTAACTATGGCTACACCTTC.

The CDR3 protein is CASRTGGEDTEAFF. For the CDR3, the DNA is TGTGCCAGCAGGACAGGGGGCGAGGACACTGAAGCTTTCTTT. The J gene is TRBJ1-1, the V gene TRBV2, with TRBD1 identical over 10 bases. Germline CDR1 SNHLY, CDR2 FYNNEI. The CDR3 consists of 14 residues. With 6 bases clipped from V and 3 bases from J, the junction kept 4 bases outside the gene matches.

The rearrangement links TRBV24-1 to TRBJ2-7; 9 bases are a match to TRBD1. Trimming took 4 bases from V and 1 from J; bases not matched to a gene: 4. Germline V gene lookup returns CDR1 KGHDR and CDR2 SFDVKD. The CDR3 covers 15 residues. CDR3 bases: TGTGCCACCAGTGAGGCGGGACAGGGTTCCTACGAGCAGTACTTC. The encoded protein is CATSEAGQGSYEQYF.

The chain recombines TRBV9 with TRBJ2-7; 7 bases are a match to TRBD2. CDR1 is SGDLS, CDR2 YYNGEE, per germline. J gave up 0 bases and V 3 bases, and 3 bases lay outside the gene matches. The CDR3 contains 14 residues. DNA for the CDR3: TGTGCCAGCAGCGCGCGGGGGACCTCCTACGAGCAGTACTTC. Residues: CASSARGTSYEQYF.

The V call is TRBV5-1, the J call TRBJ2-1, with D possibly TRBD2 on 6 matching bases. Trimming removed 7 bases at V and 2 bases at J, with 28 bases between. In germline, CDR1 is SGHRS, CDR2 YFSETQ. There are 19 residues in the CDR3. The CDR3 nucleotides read TGCGCCAGCCGCAAAATTTTCCCCCGGGACTTCTCTCCCTACAATGAGCAGTTCTTC. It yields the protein CASRKIFPRDFSPYNEQFF.

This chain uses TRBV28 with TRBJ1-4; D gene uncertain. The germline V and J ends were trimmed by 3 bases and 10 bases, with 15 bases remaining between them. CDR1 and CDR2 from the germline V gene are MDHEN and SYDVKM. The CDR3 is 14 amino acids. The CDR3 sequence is CASSFEREVGKLFF. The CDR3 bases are TGTGCCAGCAGTTTTGAGAGGGAAGTAGGAAAACTGTTTTTT. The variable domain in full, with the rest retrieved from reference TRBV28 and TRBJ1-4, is DVKVTQSSRYLVKRTGEKVFLECVQDMDHENMFWYRQDPGLGLRLIYFSYDVKMKEKGDIPEGYSVSREKKERFSLILESASTNQTSMYLCASSFEREVGKLFFGSGTQLSVL.

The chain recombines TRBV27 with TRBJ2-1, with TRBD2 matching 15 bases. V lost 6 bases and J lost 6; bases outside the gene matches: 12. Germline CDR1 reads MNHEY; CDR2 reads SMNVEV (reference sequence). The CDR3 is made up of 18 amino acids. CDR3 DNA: TGTGCCAGCAGGAGTGGACTAGCGGGGGGGCCCCGGACCAATGAGCAGTTCTTC. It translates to CASRSGLAGGPRTNEQFF.

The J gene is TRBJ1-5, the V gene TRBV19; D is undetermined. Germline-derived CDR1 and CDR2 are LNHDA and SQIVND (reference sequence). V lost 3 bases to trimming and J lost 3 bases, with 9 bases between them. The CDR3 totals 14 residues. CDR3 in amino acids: CASSIGLNNQPQHF. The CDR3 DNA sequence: TGTGCCAGTAGTATTGGCCTGAACAATCAGCCCCAGCATTTT.